The sequence of this TCR beta chain was determined in a study of T-cell reconstitution after alpha-beta-depleted transplantation in children. Whole-study findings and limits: From newly produced T cells came most of the T-cell counts and diversity one year after transplant.

The CDR3 is 15 residues long. V lost 3 bases, J lost 8 bases, and 19 bases lay in between. Germline lookup yields CDR1 SGHRS and CDR2 YFSETQ. Concerning this clonotype: Its specificity is not known.

Unique molecular identifiers were incorporated when the TCRbeta library was constructed. TCRdb re-called the PCR reads with MiXCR, one entry per CDR3 protein. Here the sample spans some 200,000 distinct CDR3 sequences, 9.5% to 13% being singletons. The sample was PBMCs, taken before TCRalphabeta/CD19-depleted stem cell transplant. J is TRBJ2-3 and V is TRBV5-1; D is undetermined. This TCR derives from a child less than two years old with acute myeloid leukemia, due to receive a stem cell transplant. CDR3 residues: CASSWELNTVVTQYF. The CDR3 nucleotides read TGCGCCAGCAGCTGGGAACTAAACACTGTGGTTACGCAGTATTTT.